The 22 T cell receptor beta chains below all came from one sample that was sequenced in a study of blood T cell repertoires in COVID-19. TCRdb's table, derived via immunoSEQ multiplex PCR, lists solely in-frame clones and lacks some. Among fewer than 350,000 clones listed, about nine tenths were seen once. Sequenced input: PBMCs or T cells enriched from blood (not recorded which). These receptors were taken from a woman aged 40 to 49 who had recovered from COVID-19.

V and J are TRBV6-5 and TRBJ2-7; TRBD1 matches at 8 bases. The V segment lost 6 bases and the J segment 4 bases; nucleotides outside the gene matches: 8. This CDR3 is built from 14 residues. From germline, CDR1 is MNHEY and CDR2 SVGAGI. CDR3 region: CASRPGGAWYEQYF. The DNA for the CDR3 is TGTGCCAGCAGGCCAGGGGGCGCGTGGTACGAGCAGTACTTC.

CDR3 region: CASSLTGRATDEQFF. CDR3 coding DNA: TGTGCCAGCAGCTTAACCGGGAGGGCCACTGATGAGCAGTTCTTC. V is TRBV11-2 and J is TRBJ2-1; 8 bases fit TRBD2. Per the germline V gene, CDR1 is SGHAT and CDR2 is FQNNGV. The CDR3 loop spans 15 amino acids. With 2 bases clipped from V and 8 bases from J, the junction kept 8 bases outside the gene matches.

CDR3 bases: TGTGCCAGCAGTTACGGGGCTGACAGTTCCTACGAGCAGTACTTC. Its translation: CASSYGADSSYEQYF. The chain employs TRBV6-6 and TRBJ2-7; TRBD1 is a possible D gene (5 bases). The germline gives CDR1 MNHNY, CDR2 SVGAGI (reference sequence). This CDR3 contains 15 residues. The germline V and J ends were trimmed by 2 bases and 1 base, with 12 bases remaining between them.

The CDR3 DNA sequence: TGTGCCAGCAGCCCAGGACAGGAGAGGACCTACGAGCAGTACTTC. As protein: CASSPGQERTYEQYF. The rearrangement joins TRBV7-9 to TRBJ2-7; 7 bases match TRBD1. CDR1 and CDR2 from the germline V gene are SEHNR and FQNEAQ (reference sequence). The junction had 9 bases not matched to a gene; V was cut back by 5 bases and J by 2 bases. The CDR3 has 15 residues.

This clone was seen only once. V gene TRBV7-9 combines with J gene TRBJ1-6; TRBD1 matches 8 bases. The CDR3 sequence is 16 residues long. The germline V gene encodes CDR1 SEHNR and CDR2 FQNEAQ (reference sequence). The J segment lost 10 bases and the V segment lost 5 bases, leaving 13 bases of the junction unmatched. The CDR3 bases are TGTGCCAGCAGCCCCGAGGGACAGGTGGGATTATCACCCCTCCACTTT. Translating it yields CASSPEGQVGLSPLHF.

DNA of the CDR3: TGTGCCAGCAGCTTAGATGGGTCAGGGACAGATACGCAGTATTTT. Translated, it gives CASSLDGSGTDTQYF. V gene TRBV11-3 combines with J gene TRBJ2-3, with D possibly matching TRBD1 (5 bases). Trimming removed 0 bases from V and 3 bases from J, with 10 bases in between. This CDR3 region has 15 residues. The V gene's germline CDR1 is SGHNT and CDR2 YENEEA.

CDR3 nucleotides: TGTGCCAGCACCGTCGGGGGTCACTATGGCTACACCTTC. Protein: CASTVGGHYGYTF. V gene TRBV28 combines with J gene TRBJ1-2, with D perhaps matching TRBD1 (5 bases). The V gene lost 7 bases and the J gene lost 3 bases, with 12 bases spanning the gap. CDR1 and CDR2 (germline): MDHEN, SYDVKM. The CDR3 length is 13 residues.

The count of this clone is one. The chain joins TRBV29-1 to TRBJ1-1, with a possible D match to TRBD1 (6 bases). V was cut by 7 bases and J by 0 bases, with 15 bases left in between. The CDR3 is 14 residues long. Germline CDR1 is SQVTM and CDR2 is ANQGSEA. CDR3 coding DNA: TGCAGCGGGGGAACAGGGCACATGAACACTGAAGCTTTCTTT. Its translation: CSGGTGHMNTEAFF.

The sample holds one count of this clone. This chain connects TRBV5-5 to TRBJ2-5, with 7 bases lining up with TRBD1. The germline V gene encodes CDR1 SGHKS and CDR2 YYEKEE (reference sequence). Losses at the gene ends were 0 bases for V and 0 bases for J; bases not matched to a gene: 14. The CDR3 consists of 19 residues. The CDR3 loop is CASSLVRTGFGGYQETQYF. The CDR3, as DNA: TGTGCCAGCAGCTTGGTCAGGACAGGTTTTGGCGGGTACCAAGAGACCCAGTACTTC.

This rearrangement joins TRBV6-6 to TRBJ2-3; D not certain. The CDR3 has 13 amino acids. V lost 1 base and J lost 4, with 6 bases in between. Germline V gene data show CDR1 as MNHNY and CDR2 as SVGAGI (reference sequence). The DNA of the CDR3 is TGTGCCAGCAGTTACTATCGGTCAGATACGCAGTATTTT. It is translated as CASSYYRSDTQYF.

The chain carries TRBV5-1 and TRBJ1-1, with TRBD1 matching 7 bases. The junction had 10 bases not matched to a gene; V was cut back by 0 bases and J by 5 bases. The CDR3 has 16 amino acids. Germline V gene sequence: CDR1 SGHRS, CDR2 YFSETQ. CDR3 coding DNA: TGCGCCAGCAGCTTGGGTCAGGGGGAAGTGGGTACTGAAGCTTTCTTT. This translates into CASSLGQGEVGTEAFF.

The J gene is TRBJ2-2, the V gene TRBV7-2; 9 nucleotides match TRBD1. Germline V gene lookup returns CDR1 SGHTA and CDR2 FQGNSA. Unmatched junction bases numbered 6, after V lost 5 bases and J lost 5 bases. CDR3 length: 15 residues. As DNA, the CDR3 is TGTGCCAGCAGCCAACAGGGGGCGGAAACCGGGGAGCTGTTTTTT. Protein sequence: CASSQQGAETGELFF.

The rearrangement uses TRBV6-6 and TRBJ2-1, with TRBD1 matching 10 bases. Germline CDR1 is MNHNY and CDR2 is SVGAGI (reference sequence). V shed 6 bases and J 6 bases; nucleotides not matched to a gene: 8. The CDR3 loop spans 15 amino acids. CDR3 in DNA: TGTGCCAGCAGCCTATTGGACAGGGGGAGCAATGAGCAGTTCTTC. It specifies CASSLLDRGSNEQFF.

This clone was counted only a few times. V and J are TRBV6-1 and TRBJ1-5, with a tentative D call TRBD1 (5 bases). Germline V gene sequence: CDR1 MNHNS, CDR2 SASEGT. Trimming took 3 bases from V and 2 from J, leaving 5 bases between them. The CDR3 consists of 13 residues. CDR3 sequence (DNA): TGTGCCAGCAGTGAGACAGGCAATCAGCCCCAGCATTTT. Translated, it gives CASSETGNQPQHF.

The rearrangement joins TRBV7-4 to TRBJ2-5; 8 bases match TRBD2. V was clipped by 5 bases and J by 5 bases; unmatched bases: 13. The CDR3 loop spans 16 amino acids. The germline V gene has CDR1 SGHVT and CDR2 SQSDAQ. The CDR3 coding sequence is TGTGCCAGCAGCCCGACTCTTAGCGGGATAGGGGAGACCCAGTACTTC. This translates into CASSPTLSGIGETQYF. The whole variable domain, filled in from reference TRBV7-4 and TRBJ2-5, reads GAGVSQSPRYKVAKRGRDVALRCDSISGHVTLYWYRQTLGQGSEVLTYSQSDAQRDKSGRPSGRFSAERPERSVSTLKIQRTEQGDSAVYLCASSPTLSGIGETQYFGPGTRLLVL.

The chain couples TRBV10-2 to TRBJ1-2, with 7 nucleotides matching TRBD1. Trimming at V came to 6 bases and at J to 9 bases, leaving 7 bases not matched to a gene. Germline CDR1 reads WSHSY; CDR2 reads SAAADI. CDR3 length: 12 amino acids. This CDR3 is CASRDRSRSYTF. In DNA form, the CDR3 reads TGCGCCAGCAGGGACAGGAGCAGGAGCTACACCTTC.

This sequence joins TRBV18 and TRBJ2-3, with TRBD2 identical over 12 bases. This CDR3 is 18 amino acids long. With V trimmed by 3 bases and J by 1 base, 8 bases remained unmatched. Germline lookup yields CDR1 KGHSH and CDR2 LQKENI. The CDR3 DNA sequence: TGTGCCAGCTCACCCGTCACACTAGCGGGAGGACGCACAGATACGCAGTATTTT. Protein: CASSPVTLAGGRTDTQYF.

The genes are TRBV23-1 and TRBJ1-1, with TRBD1 identical over 9 bases. TRBV23-1 is designated an ORF whose function remains uncertain. V dropped 8 bases and J dropped 0; count of bases not matched to a gene: 7. The CDR3 extends over 15 amino acids. The CDR3 DNA reads as TGCGCCAGCGGGGTACAGGGGGCGATGAACACTGAAGCTTTCTTT. Protein product: CASGVQGAMNTEAFF.

The chain is built from TRBV6-1 and TRBJ2-7; a possible D gene is TRBD2 (5 bases). Germline assignment: CDR1 MNHNS and CDR2 SASEGT. This CDR3 comprises 15 residues. V was pared by 1 base and J by 0 bases, with 10 bases between. The CDR3 protein is CASSEEAASSYEQYF. CDR3 nucleotides: TGTGCCAGCAGTGAAGAAGCGGCGAGCTCCTACGAGCAGTACTTC.

The gene calls are TRBV30 and TRBJ1-2; 7 positions match TRBD1. Germline V lookup: CDR1 GTSNPN, CDR2 SVGIG (reference sequence). The length of the CDR3 is 12 residues. The J segment lost 8 bases and the V segment lost 3 bases, leaving 6 bases of the junction unmatched. DNA for the CDR3: TGTGCCTGGAGACACAGGGGCGGCGGCTACACCTTC. Protein: CAWRHRGGGYTF.

As concerns this clone: A junction boundary mismatches the germline segment, possibly from a read error. This rearrangement joins TRBV7-7 to TRBJ1-3, with D perhaps TRBD1 (5 bases). The CDR3 sequence is 15 residues long. CDR1 is SSHAT, CDR2 FNYEAQ, per germline (reference sequence). The CDR3, as DNA: TGTGCTAGCAGCTTACCAGGGCGCTCTGGAAACACCATATATTTT. Protein: CASSLPGRSGNTIYF.

The chain has TRBV7-9 and TRBJ1-3; possible D gene TRBD1, 6 bases. Germline V gene lookup returns CDR1 SEHNR and CDR2 FQNEAQ (reference sequence). The V and J ends lost 1 base and 2 bases respectively, with 6 bases between them. The CDR3 sequence is 14 residues long. CDR3 in DNA: TGTGCCAGCAGCTTAGACAGGGCTGGAAACACCATATATTTT. This sequence encodes CASSLDRAGNTIYF.